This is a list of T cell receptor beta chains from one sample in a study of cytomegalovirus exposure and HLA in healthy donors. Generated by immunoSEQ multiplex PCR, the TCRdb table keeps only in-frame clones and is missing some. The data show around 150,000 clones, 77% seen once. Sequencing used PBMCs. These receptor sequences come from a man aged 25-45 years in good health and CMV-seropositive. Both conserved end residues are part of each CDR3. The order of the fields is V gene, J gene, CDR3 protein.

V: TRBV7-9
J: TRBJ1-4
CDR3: CASRRQGSGEKLFF

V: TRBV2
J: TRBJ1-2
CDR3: CASSEWRTGNGYTF

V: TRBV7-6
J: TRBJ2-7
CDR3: CASSTLDRGGEQYF

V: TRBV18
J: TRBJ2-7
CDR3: CASSGAFDDEQYF

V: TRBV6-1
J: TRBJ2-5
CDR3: CASSEGALGETQYF

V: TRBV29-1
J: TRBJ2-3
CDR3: CSVERGQGTDTQYF

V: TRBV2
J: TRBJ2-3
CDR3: CASSGGGSTDTQYF

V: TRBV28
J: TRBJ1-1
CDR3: CASSYRAPEAFF

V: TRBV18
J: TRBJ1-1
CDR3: CASSDRFEAFF

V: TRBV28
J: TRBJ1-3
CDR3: CASRSTGYSGNTIYF

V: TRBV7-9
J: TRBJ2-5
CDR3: CASSLEGQETQYF

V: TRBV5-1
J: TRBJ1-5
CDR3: CASSWRGGDQPQHF

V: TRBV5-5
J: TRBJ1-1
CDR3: CASSGGWGRTEAFF

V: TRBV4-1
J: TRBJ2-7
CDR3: CASSQWPGGAYEQYF

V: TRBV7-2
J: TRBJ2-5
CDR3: CASRSTGYGTQYF

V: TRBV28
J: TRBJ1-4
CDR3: CASSGTEKLFF

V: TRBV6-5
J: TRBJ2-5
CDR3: CASSPGLARETQYF

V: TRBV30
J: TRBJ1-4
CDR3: CAWSVGRRGEKLFF

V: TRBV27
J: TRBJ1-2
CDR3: CASSLSMAGPRDGYTF

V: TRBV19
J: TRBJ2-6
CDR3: CASSLRTGTSGANVLTF

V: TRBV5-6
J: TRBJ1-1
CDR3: CASSSQVNTEAFF

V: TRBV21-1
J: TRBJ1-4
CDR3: CASSKAWLGTGCGNEKLFF

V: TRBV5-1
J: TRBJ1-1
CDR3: CASRPGTAVNTEAFF

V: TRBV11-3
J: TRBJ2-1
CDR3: CASSLGQGAYNEQFF

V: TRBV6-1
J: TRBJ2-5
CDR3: CASSDLQGHQETQYF

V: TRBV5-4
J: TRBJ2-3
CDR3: CASRYSSGSTDTQYF

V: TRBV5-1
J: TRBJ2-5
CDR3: CASSFQGGQETQYF

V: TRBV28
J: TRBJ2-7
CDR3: CASSPPGEAYEQYF

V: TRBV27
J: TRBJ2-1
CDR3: CASTGQGTDEQFF

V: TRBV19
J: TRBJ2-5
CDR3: CASLGDWASETQYF

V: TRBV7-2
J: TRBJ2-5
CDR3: CASSPGQGGETQYF

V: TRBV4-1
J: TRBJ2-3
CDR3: CASSPSDRSTDTQYF

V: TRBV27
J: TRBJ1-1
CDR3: CASSYGQGNTEAFF

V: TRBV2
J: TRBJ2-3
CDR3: CASRATDTQYF

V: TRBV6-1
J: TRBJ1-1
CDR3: CASRGGLGNTEAFF

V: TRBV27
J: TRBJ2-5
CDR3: CASSPRPRTGAGGRETQYF

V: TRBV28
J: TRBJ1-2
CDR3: CASSSIGRARYGYTF

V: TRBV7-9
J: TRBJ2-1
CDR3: CASRHPGQGYNEQFF

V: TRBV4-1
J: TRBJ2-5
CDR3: CASSQGPGSAGETQYF

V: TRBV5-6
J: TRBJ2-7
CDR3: CASSDRVRGPSHEQYF

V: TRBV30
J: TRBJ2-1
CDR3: CAWSWRGGFNEQFF

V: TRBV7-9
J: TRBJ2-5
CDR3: CASSKDRGETQYF

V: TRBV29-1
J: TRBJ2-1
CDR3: CSVDATKGSTYNEQFF

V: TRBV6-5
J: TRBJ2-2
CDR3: CASSSGGQGNTGELFF

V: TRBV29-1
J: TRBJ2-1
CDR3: CSVGTGGSYNEQFF

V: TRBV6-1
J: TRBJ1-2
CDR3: CASSETGGGYGYTF

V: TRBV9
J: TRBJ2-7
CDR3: CASSVDLAGDYEQYF

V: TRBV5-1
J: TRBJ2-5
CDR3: CASSRSGGGQETQYF

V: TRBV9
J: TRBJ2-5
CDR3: CASSVGVAGQETQYF

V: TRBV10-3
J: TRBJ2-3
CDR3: CAISESEGASDTQYF

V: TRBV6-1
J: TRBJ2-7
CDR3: CASRDRLSYEQYF

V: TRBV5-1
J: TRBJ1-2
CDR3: CASSSVSGVGGYTF